These T cell receptor beta chains were read from a single sample in a study of technical replicates of blood from four donors. TCRdb keeps only in-frame clones here, not all; method: immunoSEQ multiplex PCR. Among about 88,000 clones listed, about 90% were seen once. The sequenced material came from T cells isolated from PBMCs. The receptors derive from a human donor in good health. The conserved cysteine and the conserved F or W are not part of the CDR3 here.

cdr3_aa j_call v_call
ASGPGQSNQPQH TRBJ1-5 TRBV9
AWIQGFLSSGANVLT TRBJ2-6 TRBV30
ASKRGTSDETQY TRBJ2-5 TRBV10-2
ASSRLPGGRYEQY TRBJ2-7 TRBV4-1
ASSVEPGRSSYEQY TRBJ2-7 TRBV9
ASSRILGTGKDTEAF TRBJ1-1 TRBV19
ASSLLLGSGTTGELF TRBJ2-2 TRBV4-2
ASSVEGAGGLEQY TRBJ2-7 TRBV6-1
AISESTLEGGTGELF TRBJ2-2 TRBV10-3
SAPSDTQY TRBJ2-3 TRBV20-1
ASSEDPSGEQF TRBJ2-1 TRBV6-1
ASRWKGLADLSGYEQY . TRBV11-2
ATSSQNTEAF TRBJ1-1 TRBV15
ASRESGQDTDTQY TRBJ2-3 TRBV10-1
ASSLAVPQGGTEAF TRBJ1-1 TRBV5-1
ASSLDGVNQPQH TRBJ1-5 TRBV6-6
ASSLAADRVTGNTIY TRBJ1-3 TRBV11-2
ASSEERAGEAF TRBJ1-1 TRBV6-1
ASSFGSLEQF TRBJ2-1 TRBV28
ASSEPGGGLMNTGELF TRBJ2-2 TRBV6-1
ASSLSGFDGYT TRBJ1-2 TRBV11-2
ASSVAGAGGPQETQY TRBJ2-5 TRBV9
ASSFLTSRQSTNEKLF TRBJ1-4 TRBV27
ASSTTGGNQPQH TRBJ1-5 TRBV7-9
SVEVARTGETQY TRBJ2-5 TRBV29-1
ASSGSQGTEAF TRBJ1-1 TRBV6-1
ASWGHVVGGYT TRBJ1-2 TRBV6-1
ASSLVQGDEQY TRBJ2-7 TRBV27
ASGLGPLRLAGRDIQETQY TRBJ2-5 TRBV12-5
ASSVARRGNSPLH TRBJ1-6 TRBV9
ASSLWTGGAGNTEAF TRBJ1-1 TRBV28
ASTSLRTSVPWEQY TRBJ2-7 TRBV11-2